The present entry profiles one TCR beta chain with its context. This record belongs to a study of Ad26.COV2.S vaccination and SARS-CoV-2 variants. The CDR3 consists of 16 residues. V was clipped by 5 bases and J by 1 base, with 17 bases between them. CDR1 is SGHTA and CDR2 is FQGNSA in the germline V gene. Assay: immunoSEQ multiplex PCR; the TCRdb copy retains only in-frame clones and omits some. The sample contains roughly 420,000 clones, 89% of which appear only once. Documented treatment: 19 received Ad26.COV2.S at low or high dose, single or two shots; about five received placebo; per-sample allocation not given. Specimens were obtained on day 63 following the first vaccine or placebo injection.

The sequence derives from a person aged 18-65 years who received the Ad26.COV2.S COVID-19 vaccine or a placebo. The sequencing here drew on peripheral blood, taken in a trial of Ad26.COV2.S vaccine versus placebo. The chain recombines TRBV7-2 with TRBJ1-2; tentatively, D is TRBD1 (6 bases). Here the CDR3 reads CASSRGRLGYNYGYTF. CDR3 nucleotide sequence: TGTGCCAGCAGCCGGGGGCGTCTAGGTTATAACTATGGCTACACCTTC. Combining the CDR3 with reference TRBV7-2 and TRBJ1-2 gives the whole variable domain GAGVSQSPSNKVTEKGKDVELRCDPISGHTALYWYRQSLGQGLEFLIYFQGNSAPDKSGLPSDRFSAERTGGSVSTLTIQRTQQEDSAVYLCASSRGRLGYNYGYTFGSGTRLTVV.